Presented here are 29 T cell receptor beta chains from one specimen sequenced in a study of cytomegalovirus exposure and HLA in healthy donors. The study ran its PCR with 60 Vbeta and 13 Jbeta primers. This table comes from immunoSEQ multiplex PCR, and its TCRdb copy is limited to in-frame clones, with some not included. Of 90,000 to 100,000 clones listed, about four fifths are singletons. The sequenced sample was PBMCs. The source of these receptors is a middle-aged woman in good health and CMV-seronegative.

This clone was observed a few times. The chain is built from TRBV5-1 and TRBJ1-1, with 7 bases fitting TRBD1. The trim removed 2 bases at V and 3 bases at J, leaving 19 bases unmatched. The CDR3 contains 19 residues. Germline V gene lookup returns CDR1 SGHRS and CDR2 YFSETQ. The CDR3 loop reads CASSFKSLRQGGGDTEAFF. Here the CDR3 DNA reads TGCGCCAGCAGCTTTAAATCACTCCGACAGGGCGGAGGTGACACTGAAGCTTTCTTT.

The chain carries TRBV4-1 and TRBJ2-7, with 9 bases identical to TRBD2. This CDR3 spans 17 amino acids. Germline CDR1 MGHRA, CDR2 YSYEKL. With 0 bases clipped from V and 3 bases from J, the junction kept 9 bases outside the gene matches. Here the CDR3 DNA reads TGCGCCAGCAGCCAAGATAGCGCGGGAGGGCAGGTCTACGAGCAGTACTTC. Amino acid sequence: CASSQDSAGGQVYEQYF.

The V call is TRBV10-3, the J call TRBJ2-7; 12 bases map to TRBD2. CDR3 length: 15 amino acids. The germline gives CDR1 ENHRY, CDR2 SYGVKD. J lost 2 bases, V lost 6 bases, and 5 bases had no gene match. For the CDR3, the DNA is TGTGCCATCAGAGAGACTAGCGGGAGTACCTACGAGCAGTACTTC. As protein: CAIRETSGSTYEQYF.

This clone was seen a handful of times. The CDR3 is CSAQGEFF. In nucleotides, the CDR3 is TGCAGTGCTCAGGGGGAGTTCTTC. This chain uses TRBV20-1 with TRBJ2-1; 7 bases match TRBD1. CDR1 and CDR2 from the germline V gene are DFQATT and SNEGSKA (reference sequence). The V segment lost 5 bases and the J segment 14 bases; nucleotides outside the gene matches: 0. The length of the CDR3 is 8 residues.

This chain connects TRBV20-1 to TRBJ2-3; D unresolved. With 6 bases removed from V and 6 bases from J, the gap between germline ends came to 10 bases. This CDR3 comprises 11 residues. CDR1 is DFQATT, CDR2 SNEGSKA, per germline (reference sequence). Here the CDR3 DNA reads TGCAGTGCCAGTAAGGAGGATACGCAGTATTTT. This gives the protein CSASKEDTQYF.

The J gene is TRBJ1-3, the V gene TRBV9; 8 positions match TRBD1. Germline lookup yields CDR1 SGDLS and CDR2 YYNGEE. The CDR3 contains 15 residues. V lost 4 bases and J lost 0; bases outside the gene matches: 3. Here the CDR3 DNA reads TGTGCCAGCAGCTCTGACAGGGGCTCTGGAAACACCATATATTTT. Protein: CASSSDRGSGNTIYF.

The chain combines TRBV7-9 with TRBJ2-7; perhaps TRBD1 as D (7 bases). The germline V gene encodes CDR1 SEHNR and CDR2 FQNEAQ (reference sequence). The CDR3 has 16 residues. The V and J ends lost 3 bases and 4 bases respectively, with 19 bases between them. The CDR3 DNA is TGTGCCAGCAGCTTCCAGGGGGAGGTCCTGGAATACGAGCAGTACTTC. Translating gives CASSFQGEVLEYEQYF.

CDR3 nucleotide sequence: TGTGCCAGCAGCGCGGACAGGGTCTCCTACGAGCAGTACTTC. Translation: CASSADRVSYEQYF. This sequence joins TRBV6-1 and TRBJ2-7; 8 bases fit TRBD1. From germline, CDR1 is MNHNS and CDR2 SASEGT. The CDR3 covers 14 residues. V was clipped by 6 bases and J by 0 bases; unmatched bases: 4.

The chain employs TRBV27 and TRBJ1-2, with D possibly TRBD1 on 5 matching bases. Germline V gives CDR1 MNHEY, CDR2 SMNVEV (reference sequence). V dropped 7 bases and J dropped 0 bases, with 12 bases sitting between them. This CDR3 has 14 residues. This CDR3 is CASTRDGSNYGYTF. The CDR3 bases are TGTGCCAGCACGCGGGACGGCTCTAACTATGGCTACACCTTC.

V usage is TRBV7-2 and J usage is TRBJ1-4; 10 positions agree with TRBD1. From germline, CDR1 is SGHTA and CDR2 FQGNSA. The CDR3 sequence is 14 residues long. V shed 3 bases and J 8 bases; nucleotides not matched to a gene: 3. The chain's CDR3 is CASSLDRGGEKLFF. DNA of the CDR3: TGTGCCAGCAGCTTGGACAGGGGGGGCGAAAAACTGTTTTTT.

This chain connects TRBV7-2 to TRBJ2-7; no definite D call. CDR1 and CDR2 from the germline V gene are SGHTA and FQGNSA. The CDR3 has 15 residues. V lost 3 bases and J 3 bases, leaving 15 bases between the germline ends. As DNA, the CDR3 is TGTGCCAGCAGCTTTCTTGGGCAGGTGATCTACGAGCAGTACTTC. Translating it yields CASSFLGQVIYEQYF. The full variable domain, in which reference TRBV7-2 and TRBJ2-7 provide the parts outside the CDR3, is GAGVSQSPSNKVTEKGKDVELRCDPISGHTALYWYRQSLGQGLEFLIYFQGNSAPDKSGLPSDRFSAERTGGSVSTLTIQRTQQEDSAVYLCASSFLGQVIYEQYFGPGTRLTVT.

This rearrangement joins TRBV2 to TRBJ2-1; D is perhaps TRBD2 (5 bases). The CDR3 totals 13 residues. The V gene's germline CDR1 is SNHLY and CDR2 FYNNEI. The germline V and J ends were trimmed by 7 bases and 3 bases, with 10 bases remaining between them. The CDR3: CASTTRVYNEQFF. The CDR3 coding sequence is TGTGCCAGCACCACGCGGGTCTACAATGAGCAGTTCTTC.

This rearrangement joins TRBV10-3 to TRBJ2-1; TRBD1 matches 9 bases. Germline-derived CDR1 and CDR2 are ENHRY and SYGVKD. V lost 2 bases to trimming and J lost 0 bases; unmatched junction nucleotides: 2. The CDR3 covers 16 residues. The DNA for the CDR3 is TGTGCCATCAGTGAGATGACAGGGGGCTCCTACAATGAGCAGTTCTTC. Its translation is CAISEMTGGSYNEQFF.

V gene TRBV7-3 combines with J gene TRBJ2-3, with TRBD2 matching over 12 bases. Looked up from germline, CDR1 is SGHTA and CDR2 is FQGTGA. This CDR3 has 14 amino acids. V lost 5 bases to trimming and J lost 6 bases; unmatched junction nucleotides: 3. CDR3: CASSPSGRGDTQYF. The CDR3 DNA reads TGTGCCAGCAGCCCTAGCGGGAGGGGGGATACGCAGTATTTT.

CDR3 amino acids: CASSRDRGEQYF. The CDR3 nucleotides are TGTGCCAGCAGCCGGGACAGAGGTGAGCAGTACTTC. V usage is TRBV6-1 and J usage is TRBJ2-7; TRBD1 matches at 7 bases. The CDR3 is made up of 12 amino acids. V shed 6 bases, J shed 7 bases, and the junction held 6 bases outside the gene matches. Germline V lookup: CDR1 MNHNS, CDR2 SASEGT.

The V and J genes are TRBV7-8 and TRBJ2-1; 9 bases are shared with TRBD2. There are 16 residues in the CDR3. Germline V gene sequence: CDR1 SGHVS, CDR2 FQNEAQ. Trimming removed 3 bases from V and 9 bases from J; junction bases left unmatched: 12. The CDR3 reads CASSLLAGVVYGEQFF. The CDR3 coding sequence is TGTGCCAGCAGCTTGTTAGCGGGAGTAGTGTATGGTGAGCAGTTCTTC.

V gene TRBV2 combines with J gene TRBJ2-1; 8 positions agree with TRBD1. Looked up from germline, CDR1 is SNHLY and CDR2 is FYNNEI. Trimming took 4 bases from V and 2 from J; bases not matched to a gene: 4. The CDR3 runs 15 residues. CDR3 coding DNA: TGTGCCAGCAGTGCGGGCAGGGGGCCCTACAATGAGCAGTTCTTC. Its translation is CASSAGRGPYNEQFF.

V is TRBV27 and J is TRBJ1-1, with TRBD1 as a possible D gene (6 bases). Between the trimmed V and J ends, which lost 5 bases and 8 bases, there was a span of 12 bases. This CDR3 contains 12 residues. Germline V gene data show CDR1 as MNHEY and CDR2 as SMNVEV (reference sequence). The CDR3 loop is CASSTGIKEAFF. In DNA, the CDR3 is TGTGCCAGCAGTACAGGGATCAAAGAAGCTTTCTTT.

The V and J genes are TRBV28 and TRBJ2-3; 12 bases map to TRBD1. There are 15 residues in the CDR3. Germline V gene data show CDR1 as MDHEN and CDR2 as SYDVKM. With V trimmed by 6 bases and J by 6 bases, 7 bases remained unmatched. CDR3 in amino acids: CASSPGTGGIDTQYF. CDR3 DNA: TGTGCCAGCAGCCCAGGGACAGGGGGCATCGATACGCAGTATTTT.

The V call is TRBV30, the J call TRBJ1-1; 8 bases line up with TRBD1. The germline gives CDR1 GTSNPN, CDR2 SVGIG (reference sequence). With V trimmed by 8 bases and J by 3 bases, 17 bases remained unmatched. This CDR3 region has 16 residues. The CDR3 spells CAVSQGVSMWDTEAFF. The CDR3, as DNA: TGTGCCGTGTCACAGGGGGTATCGATGTGGGACACTGAAGCTTTCTTT.

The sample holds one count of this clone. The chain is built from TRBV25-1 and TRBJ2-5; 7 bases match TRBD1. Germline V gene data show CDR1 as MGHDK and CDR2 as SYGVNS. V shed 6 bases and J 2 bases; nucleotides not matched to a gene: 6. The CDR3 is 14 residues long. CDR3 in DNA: TGTGCCAGCAGCCCTGGACAGGTACAAGAGACCCAGTACTTC. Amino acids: CASSPGQVQETQYF.

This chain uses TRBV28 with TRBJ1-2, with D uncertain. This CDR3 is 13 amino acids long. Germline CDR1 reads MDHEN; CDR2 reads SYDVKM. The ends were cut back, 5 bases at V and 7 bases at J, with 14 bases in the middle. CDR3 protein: CASSPPEGSGYTF. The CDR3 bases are TGTGCCAGCAGTCCCCCCGAGGGCTCTGGCTACACCTTC.

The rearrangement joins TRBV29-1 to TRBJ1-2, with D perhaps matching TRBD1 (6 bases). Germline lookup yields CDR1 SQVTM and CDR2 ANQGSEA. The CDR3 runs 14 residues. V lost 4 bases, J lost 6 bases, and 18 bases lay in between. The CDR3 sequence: CSVVSPATGDGYTF. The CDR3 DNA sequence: TGCAGCGTTGTTTCCCCCGCGACAGGCGATGGCTACACCTTC. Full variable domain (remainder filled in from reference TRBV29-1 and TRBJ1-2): SAVISQKPSRDICQRGTSLTIQCQVDSQVTMMFWYRQQPGQSLTLIATANQGSEATYESGFVIDKFPISRPNLTFSTLTVSNMSPEDSSIYLCSVVSPATGDGYTFGSGTRLTVV.

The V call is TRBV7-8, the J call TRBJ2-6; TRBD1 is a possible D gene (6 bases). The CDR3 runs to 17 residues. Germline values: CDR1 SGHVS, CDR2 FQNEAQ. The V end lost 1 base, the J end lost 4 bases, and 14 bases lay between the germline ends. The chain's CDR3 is CASSLGGWGQGANVLTF. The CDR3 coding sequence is TGTGCCAGCAGCTTAGGAGGGTGGGGGCAAGGGGCCAACGTCCTGACTTTC.

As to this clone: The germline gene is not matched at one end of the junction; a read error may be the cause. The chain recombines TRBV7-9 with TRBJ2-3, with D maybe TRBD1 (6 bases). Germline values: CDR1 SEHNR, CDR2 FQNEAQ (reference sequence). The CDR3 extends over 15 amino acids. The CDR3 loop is CSSSKNRERTDTQYF. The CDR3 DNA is TGTTCCAGCAGCAAAAACAGGGAACGCACAGATACGCAGTATTTT.

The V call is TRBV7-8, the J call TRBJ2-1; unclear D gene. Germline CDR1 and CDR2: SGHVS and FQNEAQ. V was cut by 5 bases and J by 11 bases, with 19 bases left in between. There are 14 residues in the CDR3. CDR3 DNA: TGTGCCAGCAGCCGCGTACCCAAGGCGAGGAAGCAGTTCTTC. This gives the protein CASSRVPKARKQFF.

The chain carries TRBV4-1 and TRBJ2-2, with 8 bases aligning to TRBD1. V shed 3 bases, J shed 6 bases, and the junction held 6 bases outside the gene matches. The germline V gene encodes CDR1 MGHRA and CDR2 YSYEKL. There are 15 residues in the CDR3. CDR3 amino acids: CASSQVAQGAGELFF. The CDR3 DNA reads TGCGCCAGCAGCCAGGTCGCACAGGGGGCCGGGGAGCTGTTTTTT.

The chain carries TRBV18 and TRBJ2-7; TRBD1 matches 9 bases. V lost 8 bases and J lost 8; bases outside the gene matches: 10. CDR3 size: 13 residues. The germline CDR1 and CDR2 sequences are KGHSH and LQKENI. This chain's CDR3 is CASGRPGQGQQYF. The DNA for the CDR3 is TGTGCCAGCGGGAGGCCGGGACAGGGCCAGCAGTACTTC.

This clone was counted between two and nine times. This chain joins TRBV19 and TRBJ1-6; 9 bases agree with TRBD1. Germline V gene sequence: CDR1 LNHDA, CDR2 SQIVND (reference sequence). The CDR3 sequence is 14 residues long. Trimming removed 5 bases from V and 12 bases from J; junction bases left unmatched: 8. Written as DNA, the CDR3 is TGTGCCAGTAGTCTGGGACAGGGAAAAGGACCCCTCCACTTT. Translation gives CASSLGQGKGPLHF. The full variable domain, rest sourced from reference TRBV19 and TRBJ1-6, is DGGITQSPKYLFRKEGQNVTLSCEQNLNHDAMYWYRQDPGQGLRLIYYSQIVNDFQKGDIAEGYSVSREKKESFPLTVTSAQKNPTAFYLCASSLGQGKGPLHFGNGTRLTVT.